Listed here are 14 T cell receptor beta chains from one sample, sequenced in a study of cytomegalovirus exposure and HLA in healthy donors. The PCR employed 60 Vbeta primers together with 13 Jbeta primers. Data came from immunoSEQ multiplex PCR; TCRdb stores just in-frame clones and leaves some out. The data show around 170,000 clones, with about 85% seen just once and around 4% held by the top ten. The sample comprised PBMCs. Every receptor here comes from a man in his fifties in good health and CMV-seronegative.

The chain employs TRBV7-2 and TRBJ1-2, with D tentatively TRBD1 (6 bases). Per germline, CDR1 SGHTA and CDR2 FQGNSA. This CDR3 has 16 amino acids. Trimming left V 2 bases short and J 2 bases short, with 15 bases between. CDR3 sequence reads: CASSLFRGVSNYGYTF. The DNA of the CDR3 is TGTGCCAGCAGCTTATTCAGGGGTGTGTCGAACTATGGCTACACCTTC.

The chain has TRBV2 and TRBJ1-2; 9 nucleotides agree with TRBD1. The CDR3 loop spans 15 amino acids. From germline, CDR1 is SNHLY and CDR2 FYNNEI. Trimming cost V 4 bases and J 5 bases; bases outside gene matches: 8. The CDR3 sequence: CASSGRDRGAYGYTF. In DNA form, the CDR3 reads TGTGCCAGCAGTGGGCGCGACAGGGGGGCTTATGGCTACACCTTC.

V usage is TRBV5-1 and J usage is TRBJ1-1; weak D call: TRBD1 (6 bases). V dropped 3 bases and J dropped 4 bases, with 22 bases sitting between them. Looked up from germline, CDR1 is SGHRS and CDR2 is YFSETQ. This CDR3 is 17 amino acids long. The CDR3 sequence: CASSSNRVISRSTEAFF. The CDR3 nucleotides are TGCGCCAGCAGCTCCAACAGGGTAATTTCGAGGAGCACTGAAGCTTTCTTT.

CDR3 coding DNA: TGTGCCAGCAGCGCCGTGGGGCCTTCCAATGAGCAGTTCTTC. Translated, it gives CASSAVGPSNEQFF. The chain carries TRBV2 and TRBJ2-1, with TRBD1 as a possible D gene (5 bases). Germline V lookup: CDR1 SNHLY, CDR2 FYNNEI. The ends were cut back, 6 bases at V and 6 bases at J, with 15 bases in the middle. The CDR3 has 14 residues.

The chain carries TRBV7-2 and TRBJ2-3, with D perhaps matching TRBD1 (5 bases). This CDR3 is built from 18 residues. Trimming removed 0 bases from V and 3 bases from J, with 19 bases in between. The V gene's germline CDR1 is SGHTA and CDR2 FQGNSA. The CDR3 bases are TGTGCCAGCAGCTTAGCGCTTCCCGGGCAGGGCCCAACAGATACGCAGTATTTT. Its translation: CASSLALPGQGPTDTQYF.

This clone appeared a single time. The chain carries TRBV14 and TRBJ1-2, with 7 bases identical to TRBD1. The V gene end was trimmed by 3 bases and the J gene end by 4 bases; junction bases not matched to a gene: 2. The germline V gene encodes CDR1 SGHDN and CDR2 FVKESK. The length of the CDR3 is 13 residues. CDR3 in amino acids: CASSHWDSYGYTF. The CDR3 DNA follows: TGTGCCAGCAGCCACTGGGACAGCTATGGCTACACCTTC.

The J gene is TRBJ2-7, the V gene TRBV5-4, with TRBD1 matching 9 bases. The J segment lost 2 bases and the V segment lost 3 bases, leaving 3 bases of the junction unmatched. The germline gives CDR1 SGHNT, CDR2 YYREEE (reference sequence). The CDR3 is 14 amino acids. Here the CDR3 DNA reads TGTGCCAGCAGCTGCGGGACAGGGCCCTACGAGCAGTACTTC. Amino acid sequence: CASSCGTGPYEQYF.

This clone was detected a few times. The V call is TRBV14, the J call TRBJ1-1, with 7 bases aligning to TRBD1. CDR1 SGHDN and CDR2 FVKESK come from the germline V gene. The CDR3 sequence is 15 residues long. Losses at the gene ends were 0 bases for V and 6 bases for J; bases not matched to a gene: 7. CDR3 sequence: CASSQEGTVWSEAFF. The CDR3 bases are TGTGCCAGCAGCCAAGAAGGGACAGTCTGGTCTGAAGCTTTCTTT.

The chain employs TRBV7-9 and TRBJ2-7, with D perhaps matching TRBD1 (6 bases). The V end lost 2 bases, the J end lost 0 bases, and 8 bases lay between the germline ends. The CDR3 is 14 amino acids. Germline CDR1 reads SEHNR; CDR2 reads FQNEAQ (reference sequence). The CDR3 DNA reads as TGTGCCAGCAGCTTAACAGGGACCTCCTACGAGCAGTACTTC. Its translation: CASSLTGTSYEQYF.

The chain uses TRBV6-5 and TRBJ2-7, with TRBD2 matching over 8 bases. J lost 5 bases, V lost 2 bases, and 8 bases had no gene match. Germline-derived CDR1 and CDR2 are MNHEY and SVGAGI. This CDR3 contains 15 residues. The CDR3, as DNA: TGTGCCAGCAGTTACGATAGCGGGATGGAGAACGAGCAGTACTTC. Translation: CASSYDSGMENEQYF.

This chain uses TRBV5-6 with TRBJ2-7; D perhaps matches TRBD2 (5 bases). The CDR3 length is 14 residues. V lost 2 bases to trimming and J lost 6 bases, with 15 bases between them. The germline V gene has CDR1 SGHDT and CDR2 YYEEEE. The chain's CDR3 is CASSFPGVGGEQYF. DNA for the CDR3: TGTGCCAGCAGCTTCCCCGGGGTTGGAGGCGAGCAGTACTTC.

The gene calls are TRBV19 and TRBJ2-6, with D possibly TRBD1 on 7 matching bases. V was clipped by 4 bases and J by 4 bases, with 11 bases between them. The germline V gene encodes CDR1 LNHDA and CDR2 SQIVND (reference sequence). The CDR3 is made up of 15 amino acids. The CDR3 DNA is TGTGCCAGTAGTAGCGGGACAGCCGGGGCCAACGTCCTGACTTTC. This sequence encodes CASSSGTAGANVLTF.

The rearrangement links TRBV7-9 to TRBJ2-7; 8 positions agree with TRBD1. The germline V gene encodes CDR1 SEHNR and CDR2 FQNEAQ (reference sequence). This CDR3 is 16 amino acids long. V shed 4 bases, J shed 2 bases, and the junction held 10 bases outside the gene matches. CDR3 sequence reads: CASSSLDRVLPYEQYF. In DNA form, the CDR3 reads TGTGCCAGCAGCTCCTTGGACAGGGTGCTCCCCTACGAGCAGTACTTC.

V usage is TRBV4-3 and J usage is TRBJ1-2; D remains unclear. Trimming shortened V by 0 bases and J by 4 bases, and 12 bases separated the two germline ends. The CDR3 covers 15 residues. Germline V lookup: CDR1 LGHNA, CDR2 YSLEER. DNA for the CDR3: TGCGCCAGCAGCCAAGAGGTTTCACTTCGCTATGGCTACACCTTC. Its protein product is CASSQEVSLRYGYTF.